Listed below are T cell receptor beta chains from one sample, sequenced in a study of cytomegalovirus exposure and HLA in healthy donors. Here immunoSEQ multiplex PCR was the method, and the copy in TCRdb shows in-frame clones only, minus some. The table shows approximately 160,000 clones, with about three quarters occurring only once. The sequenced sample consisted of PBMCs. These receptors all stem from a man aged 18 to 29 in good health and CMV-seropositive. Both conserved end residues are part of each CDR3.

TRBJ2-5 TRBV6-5 CASSYSTSLRETQYF
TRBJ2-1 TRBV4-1 CASSQASGVYNEQFF
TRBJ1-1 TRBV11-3 CASRKGALNTEAFF
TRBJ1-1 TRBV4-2 CASSQDAGNTEAFF
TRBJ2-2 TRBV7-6 CASSLAAGDTGELFF
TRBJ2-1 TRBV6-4 CASSVPYGGPFQSEQFF
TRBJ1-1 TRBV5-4 CASSFGGVNTEAFF
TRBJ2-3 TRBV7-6 CAGSLSRFSGRARDTQYF
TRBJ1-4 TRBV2 CASSAQGSNEKLFF
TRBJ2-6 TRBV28 CASSPRTGITQGGANVLTF
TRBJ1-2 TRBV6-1 CASTNINYGYTF
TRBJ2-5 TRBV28 CASSSGLAGPSETQYF
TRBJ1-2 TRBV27 CASRGQWGYTF
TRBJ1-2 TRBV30 CAWSLGEGQGGYTF
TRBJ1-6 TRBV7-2 CASSLAGQIHF
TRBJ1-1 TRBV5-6 CASSPYRGAGNTEAFF
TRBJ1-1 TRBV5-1 CASSLTAGSDTEAFF
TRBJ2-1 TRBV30 CAWSAHGAAEQFF